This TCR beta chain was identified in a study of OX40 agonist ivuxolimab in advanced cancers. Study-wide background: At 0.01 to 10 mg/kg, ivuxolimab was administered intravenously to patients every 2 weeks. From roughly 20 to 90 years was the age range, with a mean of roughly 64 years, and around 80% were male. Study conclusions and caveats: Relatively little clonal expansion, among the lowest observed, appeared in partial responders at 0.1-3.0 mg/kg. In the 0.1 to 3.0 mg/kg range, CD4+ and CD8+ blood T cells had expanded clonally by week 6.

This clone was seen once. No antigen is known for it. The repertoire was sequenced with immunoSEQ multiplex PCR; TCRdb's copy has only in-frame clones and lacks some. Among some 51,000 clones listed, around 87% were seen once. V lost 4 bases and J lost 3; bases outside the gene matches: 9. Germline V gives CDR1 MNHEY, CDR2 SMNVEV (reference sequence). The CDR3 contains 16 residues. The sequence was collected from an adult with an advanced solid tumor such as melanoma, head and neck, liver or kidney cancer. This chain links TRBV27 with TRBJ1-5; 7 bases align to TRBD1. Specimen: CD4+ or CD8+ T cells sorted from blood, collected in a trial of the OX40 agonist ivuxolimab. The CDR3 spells CASSSLRGQLNQPQHF. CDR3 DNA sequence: TGTGCCAGCAGTTCCTTACGGGGACAGCTCAATCAGCCCCAGCATTTT.